The 21 T cell receptor beta chains given below trace back to one sample, sequenced in a study of blood T cell repertoires in COVID-19. The method was immunoSEQ multiplex PCR; TCRdb's version includes in-frame clones alone and lacks a portion of them. The sample lists some 460,000 clones; 87% were seen once. Sequencing used PBMCs or T cells enriched from blood (not recorded which). These receptors originate from a woman between 18 and 30 years old with acute COVID-19.

This chain joins TRBV6-5 and TRBJ2-1, with D perhaps TRBD1 (6 bases). Germline V CDR1 and CDR2: MNHEY, SVGAGI. V was trimmed by 5 bases and J by 7 bases, leaving 18 bases between them. The CDR3 runs to 15 residues. The CDR3 region has the DNA TGTGCCAGCAGTCCCCGACCGACAGGTCTGAATGAGCAGTTCTTC. Its protein is CASSPRPTGLNEQFF.

The chain joins TRBV2 to TRBJ1-5; 7 nucleotides agree with TRBD1. The J segment lost 5 bases and the V segment lost 6 bases, leaving 7 bases of the junction unmatched. The CDR3 length is 14 residues. Per germline, CDR1 SNHLY and CDR2 FYNNEI. Here the CDR3 reads CASRGPGQYQPQHF. CDR3 bases: TGTGCCAGCAGGGGTCCGGGACAGTATCAGCCCCAGCATTTT.

Comment on this clone: One end of the junction fails to match germline, which may point to a read error. CDR3 nucleotides: TGTGCCAGCACCTTAACTTCCTCAGATACGCAGTATTTT. Encoded protein: CASTLTSSDTQYF. The chain employs TRBV7-2 and TRBJ2-3; D is unclear. This CDR3 region has 13 residues. Germline loops: CDR1 SGHTA, CDR2 FQGNSA.

The V call is TRBV20-1, the J call TRBJ2-4, with 7 bases that match TRBD1. Germline V lookup: CDR1 DFQATT, CDR2 SNEGSKA (reference sequence). V shed 3 bases and J 6 bases; nucleotides not matched to a gene: 5. This CDR3 is built from 13 residues. The CDR3 bases are TGCAGTGCTAGTGGCAGGGGGTTAAACATTCAGTACTTC. Translating it yields CSASGRGLNIQYF.

The table lists this clone with a count of one. The J gene is TRBJ2-5, the V gene TRBV9; 16 nucleotides line up with TRBD2. V gave up 6 bases and J gave up 5 bases; unmatched junction bases: 4. The CDR3 extends over 15 amino acids. CDR1 SGDLS and CDR2 YYNGEE come from the germline V gene. The CDR3 sequence is CASTGTSGGAETQYF. The CDR3 region has the DNA TGTGCCAGCACCGGGACTAGCGGGGGGGCGGAGACCCAGTACTTC.

V usage is TRBV19 and J usage is TRBJ2-3; D is unclear. The germline CDR1 and CDR2 sequences are LNHDA and SQIVND (reference sequence). The CDR3 extends over 15 amino acids. V lost 7 bases, J lost 4 bases, and 18 bases lay in between. CDR3 sequence (DNA): TGTGCCAGTACCTTAACCCAGTACGATCCAGATACGCAGTATTTT. Translating gives CASTLTQYDPDTQYF.

The chain uses TRBV18 and TRBJ1-6; tentative D call: TRBD1 (6 bases). This CDR3 spans 16 amino acids. The ends were cut back, 4 bases at V and 8 bases at J, with 18 bases in the middle. Germline V gene data show CDR1 as KGHSH and CDR2 as LQKENI. CDR3 region: CASSRTLGGAHSPLHF. CDR3 nucleotide sequence: TGTGCCAGCTCACGGACCTTGGGGGGGGCTCATTCACCCCTCCACTTT.

This chain uses TRBV9 with TRBJ2-5; 11 bases align to TRBD1. CDR1 is SGDLS and CDR2 is YYNGEE in the germline V gene. V was clipped by 4 bases and J by 7 bases; unmatched bases: 9. The CDR3 length is 15 residues. As DNA, the CDR3 is TGTGCCAGCAGCCCATGGGACAGGGGGAGTGGGACCCAGTACTTC. Translating it yields CASSPWDRGSGTQYF.

This clone appeared a single time. The chain employs TRBV7-9 and TRBJ2-3, with 10 bases lining up with TRBD2. V shed 5 bases, J shed 4 bases, and the junction held 9 bases outside the gene matches. The CDR3 covers 16 residues. Germline V gene data show CDR1 as SEHNR and CDR2 as FQNEAQ (reference sequence). The CDR3 sequence is CASSPGLSGGPDTQYF. The CDR3 DNA reads TGTGCCAGCAGCCCGGGACTTAGCGGGGGGCCAGATACGCAGTATTTT.

The chain uses TRBV7-2 and TRBJ1-3; D not resolved. The V and J ends lost 5 bases and 9 bases respectively, with 14 bases between them. The CDR3 runs to 13 residues. Per germline, CDR1 SGHTA and CDR2 FQGNSA. The chain's CDR3 is CASSPREALTIYF. CDR3 in DNA: TGTGCCAGCAGCCCCCGGGAGGCCCTCACCATATATTTT.

The V gene is TRBV27, the J gene TRBJ2-2; 10 bases agree with TRBD1. Germline loops: CDR1 MNHEY, CDR2 SMNVEV (reference sequence). CDR3 size: 14 residues. Trimming cost V 6 bases and J 6 bases; bases outside gene matches: 4. The CDR3 nucleotides read TGTGCCAGCAGCGGGACAGGGGTGCCCGGGGAGCTGTTTTTT. Its protein product is CASSGTGVPGELFF.

V usage is TRBV10-3 and J usage is TRBJ1-1; 8 bases agree with TRBD1. The CDR3 is 16 residues long. Unmatched junction bases numbered 13, after V lost 3 bases and J lost 7 bases. Germline values: CDR1 ENHRY, CDR2 SYGVKD. For the CDR3, the DNA is TGTGCCATCAGTGATTCCCCCGGCAGGGGGCCCGTTGAAGCTTTCTTT. It codes for CAISDSPGRGPVEAFF.

This clone came up once. The gene calls are TRBV2 and TRBJ1-5; 7 nucleotides match TRBD1. V shed 5 bases, J shed 3 bases, and the junction held 7 bases outside the gene matches. This CDR3 comprises 15 residues. In germline, CDR1 is SNHLY, CDR2 FYNNEI. The CDR3 protein is CASSPTDRNNQPQHF. The CDR3 nucleotides are TGTGCCAGCAGTCCTACGGACAGGAACAATCAGCCCCAGCATTTT.

This rearrangement joins TRBV6-5 to TRBJ1-5, with 7 bases aligning to TRBD1. Germline CDR1 MNHEY, CDR2 SVGAGI. The J segment lost 6 bases and the V segment lost 5 bases, leaving 4 bases of the junction unmatched. This CDR3 is 13 amino acids long. The CDR3 is CASSPTGVQPQHF. The CDR3 DNA is TGTGCCAGCAGTCCAACAGGGGTTCAGCCCCAGCATTTT.

This clone has just one count. The V gene is TRBV3-1 (or the pseudogene TRBV3-2), the J gene TRBJ2-3; D call uncertain. Germline lookup yields CDR1 LGHDT and CDR2 YNNKEL (reference sequence). CDR3 size: 12 residues. The V gene lost 1 base and the J gene lost 4 bases, with 3 bases spanning the gap. CDR3 sequence: CASSQAADTQYF. The CDR3 DNA is TGTGCCAGCAGCCAAGCCGCAGATACGCAGTATTTT.

This chain uses TRBV5-1 with TRBJ1-2, with TRBD1 matching 8 bases. Unmatched junction bases numbered 5, after V lost 0 bases and J lost 4 bases. CDR1 is SGHRS and CDR2 is YFSETQ in the germline V gene. The CDR3 extends over 15 amino acids. Here the CDR3 DNA reads TGCGCCAGCAGCTTGGCCTCCGGGACAGGCTATGGCTACACCTTC. This gives the protein CASSLASGTGYGYTF.

J is TRBJ1-1 and V is TRBV5-4, with a possible D match to TRBD1 (5 bases). V was trimmed by 5 bases and J by 2 bases, leaving 13 bases between them. CDR3 size: 14 residues. Germline V gene lookup returns CDR1 SGHNT and CDR2 YYREEE (reference sequence). Written as DNA, the CDR3 is TGTGCCAGCAGGGGGGGAATGGGAAACACTGAAGCTTTCTTT. Translating it yields CASRGGMGNTEAFF.

In this sample, this clone turned up once. The chain has TRBV7-9 and TRBJ1-4; D unclear. Trimming stripped 5 bases from V and 6 bases from J, with 13 bases between. The length of the CDR3 is 14 residues. The V gene's germline CDR1 is SEHNR and CDR2 FQNEAQ (reference sequence). The CDR3, as DNA: TGTGCCAGCAGCCAGGATGCCGAAGATGAAAAACTGTTTTTT. As protein: CASSQDAEDEKLFF.

The chain links TRBV2 to TRBJ1-4; no clear D. V was clipped by 1 base and J by 8 bases, with 11 bases between them. CDR3 length: 14 residues. Looked up from germline, CDR1 is SNHLY and CDR2 is FYNNEI. The CDR3 DNA sequence: TGTGCCAGCAGTGAAGGGCACTCGGGAGAAAAACTGTTTTTT. This translates into CASSEGHSGEKLFF.

This clone was counted only a few times. Other DNA variants within this sample encode the same CDR3. V and J are TRBV9 and TRBJ2-5; 12 positions agree with TRBD2. This CDR3 spans 15 amino acids. Germline loops: CDR1 SGDLS, CDR2 YYNGEE. V lost 0 bases, J lost 5 bases, and 2 bases stayed unmatched. The CDR3 DNA is TGTGCCAGCAGCGTAGAGCTAGCGGGGGGGGAGACCCAGTACTTC. The encoded protein is CASSVELAGGETQYF.

J is TRBJ1-3 and V is TRBV7-2, with D possibly matching TRBD1 (5 bases). With 1 base removed from V and 7 bases from J, the gap between germline ends came to 14 bases. The CDR3 is 15 residues long. CDR1 and CDR2 (germline): SGHTA, FQGNSA. Here the CDR3 reads CASSLGQGLRNTIYF. The DNA of the CDR3 is TGTGCCAGCAGCTTAGGGCAGGGCCTAAGGAACACCATATATTTT.